The 3 T cell receptor beta chains listed next were all sequenced from one sample in a study of blood T cell repertoires in COVID-19. Clones were sequenced by immunoSEQ multiplex PCR, and TCRdb holds only the in-frame ones, with some missing. The table shows over 120,000 clones, with approximately 84% occurring only once. The sequencing sample was made of peripheral blood. These receptors all come from a woman aged 60-75 years with acute or convalescent COVID-19.

This chain links TRBV3-1 (or the pseudogene TRBV3-2) with TRBJ2-7, with a tentative D call TRBD1 (6 bases). CDR1 and CDR2 from the germline V gene are LGHDT and YNNKEL (reference sequence). The V end was cut by 2 bases, the J end by 6 bases, with 11 bases between. The CDR3 covers 13 residues. This CDR3 is CASSQITGLEQYF. DNA of the CDR3: TGTGCCAGCAGCCAAATTACAGGGCTCGAGCAGTACTTC.

This rearrangement joins TRBV2 to TRBJ2-1; a possible D gene is TRBD1 (6 bases). The length of the CDR3 is 15 residues. Trimming stripped 4 bases from V and 10 bases from J, with 20 bases between. The germline gives CDR1 SNHLY, CDR2 FYNNEI. The CDR3 sequence is CASSGGRSGVAEQFF. CDR3 nucleotide sequence: TGTGCCAGCAGTGGGGGGCGGTCCGGGGTGGCGGAGCAGTTCTTC.

The gene calls are TRBV6-5 and TRBJ1-2, with D unclear. Germline lookup yields CDR1 MNHEY and CDR2 SVGAGI. Trimming took 0 bases from V and 0 from J, leaving 8 bases between them. This CDR3 is built from 15 residues. Here the CDR3 DNA reads TGTGCCAGCAGTTACTCGGGCTCGACTAACTATGGCTACACCTTC. Amino acid sequence: CASSYSGSTNYGYTF.